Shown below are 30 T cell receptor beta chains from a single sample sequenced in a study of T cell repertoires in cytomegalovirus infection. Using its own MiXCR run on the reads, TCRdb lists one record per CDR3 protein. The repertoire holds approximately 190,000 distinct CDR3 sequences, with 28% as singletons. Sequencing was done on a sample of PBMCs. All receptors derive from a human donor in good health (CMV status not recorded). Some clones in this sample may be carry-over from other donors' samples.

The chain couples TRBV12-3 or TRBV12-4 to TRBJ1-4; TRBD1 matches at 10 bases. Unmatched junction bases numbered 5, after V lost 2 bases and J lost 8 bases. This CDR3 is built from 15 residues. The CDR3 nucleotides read TGTGCCAGCAGTTTAAGGGACAGGGGCAGCGAAAAACTGTTTTTT. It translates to CASSLRDRGSEKLFF.

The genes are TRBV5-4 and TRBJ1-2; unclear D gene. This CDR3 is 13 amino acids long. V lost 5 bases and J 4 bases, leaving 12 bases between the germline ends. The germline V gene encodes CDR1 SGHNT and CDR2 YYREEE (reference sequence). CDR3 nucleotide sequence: TGTGCCAGCAGGGATGGGGTACGCTATGGCTACACCTTC. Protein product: CASRDGVRYGYTF.

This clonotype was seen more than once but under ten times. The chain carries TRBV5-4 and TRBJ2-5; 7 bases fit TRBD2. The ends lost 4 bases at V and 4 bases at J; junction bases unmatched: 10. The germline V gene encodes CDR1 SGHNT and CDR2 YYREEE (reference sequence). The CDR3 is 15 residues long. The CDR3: CASSAWDRGGETQYF. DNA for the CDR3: TGTGCCAGCAGCGCCTGGGACCGCGGGGGAGAGACCCAGTACTTC.

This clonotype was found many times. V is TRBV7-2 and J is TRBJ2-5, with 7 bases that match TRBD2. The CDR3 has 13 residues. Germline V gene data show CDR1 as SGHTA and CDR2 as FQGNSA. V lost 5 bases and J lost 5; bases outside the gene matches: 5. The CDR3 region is CASSAGEGETQYF. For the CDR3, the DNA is TGTGCCAGCAGCGCGGGGGAGGGGGAGACCCAGTACTTC.

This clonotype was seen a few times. CDR3 region: CASSPDRGRNEQFF. The CDR3 nucleotides are TGTGCCAGTTCTCCGGACAGGGGGCGAAATGAGCAGTTCTTC. J is TRBJ2-1 and V is TRBV19, with 11 positions matching TRBD1. V shed 8 bases, J shed 7 bases, and the junction held 7 bases outside the gene matches. CDR3 length equals 14 residues. Germline V gene data show CDR1 as LNHDA and CDR2 as SQIVND (reference sequence). The variable domain in full, completed from reference TRBV19 and TRBJ2-1, reads DGGITQSPKYLFRKEGQNVTLSCEQNLNHDAMYWYRQDPGQGLRLIYYSQIVNDFQKGDIAEGYSVSREKKESFPLTVTSAQKNPTAFYLCASSPDRGRNEQFFGPGTRLTVL.

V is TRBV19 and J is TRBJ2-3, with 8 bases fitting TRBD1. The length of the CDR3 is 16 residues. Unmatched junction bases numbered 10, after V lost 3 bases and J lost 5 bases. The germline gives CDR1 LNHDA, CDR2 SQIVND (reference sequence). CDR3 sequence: CASSIPAGGFGDTQYF. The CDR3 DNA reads TGTGCCAGTAGTATCCCCGCAGGGGGCTTTGGAGATACGCAGTATTTT.

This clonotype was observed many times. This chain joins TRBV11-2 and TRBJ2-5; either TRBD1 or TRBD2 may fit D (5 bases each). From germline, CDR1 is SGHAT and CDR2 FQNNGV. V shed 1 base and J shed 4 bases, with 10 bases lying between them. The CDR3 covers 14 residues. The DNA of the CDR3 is TGTGCCAGCAGCTTAGTCCATGGGGGAGAGACCCAGTACTTC. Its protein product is CASSLVHGGETQYF.

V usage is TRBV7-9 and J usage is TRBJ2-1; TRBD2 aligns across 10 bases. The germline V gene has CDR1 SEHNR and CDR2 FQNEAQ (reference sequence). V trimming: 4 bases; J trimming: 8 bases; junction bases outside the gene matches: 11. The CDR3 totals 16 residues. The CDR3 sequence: CASSSSGLAIGDEQFF. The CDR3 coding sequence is TGTGCCAGCAGCTCCTCGGGACTAGCGATAGGGGATGAGCAGTTCTTC.

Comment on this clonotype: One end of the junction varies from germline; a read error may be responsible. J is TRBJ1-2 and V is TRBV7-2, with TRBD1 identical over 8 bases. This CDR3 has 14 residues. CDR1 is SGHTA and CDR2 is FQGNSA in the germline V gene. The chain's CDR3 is CASSPGQANYSYTF. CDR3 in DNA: TGTGCCAGCAGCCCGGGACAGGCTAACTATAGCTACACCTTC.

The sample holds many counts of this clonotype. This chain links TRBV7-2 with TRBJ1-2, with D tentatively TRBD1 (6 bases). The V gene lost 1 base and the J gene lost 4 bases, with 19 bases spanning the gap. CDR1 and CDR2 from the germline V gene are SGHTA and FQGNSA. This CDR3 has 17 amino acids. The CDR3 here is CASSLDGGASQFYGYTF. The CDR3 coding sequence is TGTGCCAGCAGCTTAGACGGGGGGGCCAGTCAGTTCTATGGCTACACCTTC.

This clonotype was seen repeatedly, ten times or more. CDR3 sequence (DNA): TGTGCCAGCAGCTTAGTGGGGGGGACAGCGGATCAGCCCCAGCATTTT. Amino acid sequence: CASSLVGGTADQPQHF. This chain links TRBV7-2 with TRBJ1-5, with 7 nucleotides matching TRBD1. V gave up 1 base and J gave up 5 bases; unmatched junction bases: 8. Germline CDR1 SGHTA, CDR2 FQGNSA. The CDR3 runs to 16 residues.

CDR3 loop: CASSLDHTEAFF. CDR3 DNA sequence: TGTGCCAGCAGCTTGGACCACACTGAAGCTTTCTTT. The V and J genes are TRBV7-6 and TRBJ1-1; unclear D gene. The V gene lost 3 bases and the J gene lost 3 bases, with 5 bases spanning the gap. Germline assignment: CDR1 SGHVS and CDR2 FNYEAQ. The CDR3 loop spans 12 amino acids.

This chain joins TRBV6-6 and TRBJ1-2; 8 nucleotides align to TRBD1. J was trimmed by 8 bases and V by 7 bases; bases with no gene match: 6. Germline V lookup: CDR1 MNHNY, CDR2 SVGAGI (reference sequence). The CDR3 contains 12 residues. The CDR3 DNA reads TGTGCCAGCACGCAGGGGGCGGGCGGCTACACCTTC. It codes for CASTQGAGGYTF.

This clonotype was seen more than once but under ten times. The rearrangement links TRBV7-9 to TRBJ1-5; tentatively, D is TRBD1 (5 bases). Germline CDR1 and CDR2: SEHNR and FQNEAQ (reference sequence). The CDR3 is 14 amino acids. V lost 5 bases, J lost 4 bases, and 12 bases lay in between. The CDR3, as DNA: TGTGCCAGCAGCCTGCCCGGGGGGAATCAGCCCCAGCATTTT. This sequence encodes CASSLPGGNQPQHF.

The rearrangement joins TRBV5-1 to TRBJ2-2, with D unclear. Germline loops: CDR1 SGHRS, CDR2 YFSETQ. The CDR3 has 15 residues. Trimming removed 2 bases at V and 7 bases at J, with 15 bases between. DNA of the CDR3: TGCGCCAGCAGCTTACGAATCGGTGTGGACGGGGAGCTGTTTTTT. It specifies CASSLRIGVDGELFF.

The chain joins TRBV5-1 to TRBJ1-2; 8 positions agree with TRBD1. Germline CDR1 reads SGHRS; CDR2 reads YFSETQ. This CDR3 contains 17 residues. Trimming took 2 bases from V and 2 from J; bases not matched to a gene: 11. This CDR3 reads CASSFDGQGKSNYGYTF. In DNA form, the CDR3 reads TGCGCCAGCAGCTTTGACGGACAGGGCAAGTCCAACTATGGCTACACCTTC.

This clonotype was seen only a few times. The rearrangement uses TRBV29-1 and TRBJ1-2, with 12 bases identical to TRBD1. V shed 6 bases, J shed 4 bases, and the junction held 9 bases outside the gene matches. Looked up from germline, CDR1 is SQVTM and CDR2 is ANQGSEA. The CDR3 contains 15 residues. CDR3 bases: TGCAGCGTCAAGGGGACAGGGGGCCCGCTCTATGGCTACACCTTC. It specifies CSVKGTGGPLYGYTF.

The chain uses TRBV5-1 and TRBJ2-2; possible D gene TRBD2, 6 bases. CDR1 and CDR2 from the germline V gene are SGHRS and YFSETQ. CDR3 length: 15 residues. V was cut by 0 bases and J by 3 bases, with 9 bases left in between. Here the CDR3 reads CASSLVPGDTGELFF. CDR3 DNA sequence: TGCGCCAGCAGCTTGGTGCCGGGAGACACCGGGGAGCTGTTTTTT. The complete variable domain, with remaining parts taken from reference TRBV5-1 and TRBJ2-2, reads KAGVTQTPRYLIKTRGQQVTLSCSPISGHRSVSWYQQTPGQGLQFLFEYFSETQRNKGNFPGRFSGRQFSNSRSEMNVSTLELGDSALYLCASSLVPGDTGELFFGEGSRLTVL.

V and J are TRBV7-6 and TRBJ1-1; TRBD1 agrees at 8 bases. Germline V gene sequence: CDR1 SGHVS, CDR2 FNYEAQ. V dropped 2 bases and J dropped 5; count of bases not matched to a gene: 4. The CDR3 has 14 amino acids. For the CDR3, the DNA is TGTGCCAGCAGCTTATACGACAGGGGAACTGAAGCTTTCTTT. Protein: CASSLYDRGTEAFF. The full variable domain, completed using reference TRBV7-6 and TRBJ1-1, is GAGVSQSPRYKVTKRGQDVALRCDPISGHVSLYWYRQALGQGPEFLTYFNYEAQQDKSGLPNDRFSAERPEGSISTLTIQRTEQRDSAMYRCASSLYDRGTEAFFGQGTRLTVV.

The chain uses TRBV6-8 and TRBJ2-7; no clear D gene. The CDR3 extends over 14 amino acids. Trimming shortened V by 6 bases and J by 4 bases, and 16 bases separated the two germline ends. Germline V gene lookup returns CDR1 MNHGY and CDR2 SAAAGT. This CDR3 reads CASSPAGRPYEQYF. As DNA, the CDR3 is TGTGCCAGCAGCCCCGCAGGCAGGCCATACGAGCAGTACTTC.

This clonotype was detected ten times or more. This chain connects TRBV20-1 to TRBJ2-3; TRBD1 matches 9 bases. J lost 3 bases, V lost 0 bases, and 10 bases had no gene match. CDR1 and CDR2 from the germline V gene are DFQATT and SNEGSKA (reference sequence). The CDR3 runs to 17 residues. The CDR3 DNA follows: TGCAGTGCTAGAGATGCCCTTACAGGGGGCGGGACAGATACGCAGTATTTT. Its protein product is CSARDALTGGGTDTQYF.

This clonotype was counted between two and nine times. CDR3 in amino acids: CASGNPVGQPQHF. The CDR3, as DNA: TGTGCCAGCGGAAATCCCGTGGGTCAGCCCCAGCATTTT. The chain couples TRBV6-2 or TRBV6-3 to TRBJ1-5; unclear D gene. V gave up 8 bases and J gave up 6 bases, with 14 bases separating them. The germline gives CDR1 MNHEY, CDR2 SVGEGT. The CDR3 runs 13 residues.

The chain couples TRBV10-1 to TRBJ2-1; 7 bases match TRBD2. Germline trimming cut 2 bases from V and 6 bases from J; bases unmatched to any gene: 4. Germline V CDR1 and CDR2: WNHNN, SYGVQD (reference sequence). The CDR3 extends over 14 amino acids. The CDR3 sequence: CASSETGGTNEQFF. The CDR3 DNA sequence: TGCGCCAGCAGTGAGACCGGGGGGACCAATGAGCAGTTCTTC.

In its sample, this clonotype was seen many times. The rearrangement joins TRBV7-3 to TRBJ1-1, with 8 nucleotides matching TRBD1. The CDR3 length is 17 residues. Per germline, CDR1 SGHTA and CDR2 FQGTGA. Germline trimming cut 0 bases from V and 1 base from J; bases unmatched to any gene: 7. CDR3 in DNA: TGTGCCAGCAGCTTAACGCCGACAGGGGTGCGGAACACTGAAGCTTTCTTT. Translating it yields CASSLTPTGVRNTEAFF. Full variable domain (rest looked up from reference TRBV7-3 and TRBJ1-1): GAGVSQTPSNKVTEKGKYVELRCDPISGHTALYWYRQSLGQGPEFLIYFQGTGAADDSGLPNDRFFAVRPEGSVSTLKIQRTERGDSAVYLCASSLTPTGVRNTEAFFGQGTRLTVV.

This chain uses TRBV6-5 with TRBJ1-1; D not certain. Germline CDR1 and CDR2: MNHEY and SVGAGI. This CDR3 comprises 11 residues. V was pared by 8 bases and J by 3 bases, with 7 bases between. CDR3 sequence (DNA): TGTGCCAGCGCAACGTACACTGAAGCTTTCTTT. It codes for CASATYTEAFF.

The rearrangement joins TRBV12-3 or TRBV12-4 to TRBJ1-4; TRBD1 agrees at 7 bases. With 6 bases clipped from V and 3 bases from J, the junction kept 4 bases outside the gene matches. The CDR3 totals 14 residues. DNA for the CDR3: TGTGCCAGCAGGACAGGGTTGGCTAATGAAAAACTGTTTTTT. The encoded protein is CASRTGLANEKLFF.

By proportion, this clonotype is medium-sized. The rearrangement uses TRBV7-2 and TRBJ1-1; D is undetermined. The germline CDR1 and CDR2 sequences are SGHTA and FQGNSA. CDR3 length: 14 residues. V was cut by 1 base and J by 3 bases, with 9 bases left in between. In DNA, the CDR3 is TGTGCCAGCAGCTTAGGGCAGGAGGACACTGAAGCTTTCTTT. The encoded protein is CASSLGQEDTEAFF.

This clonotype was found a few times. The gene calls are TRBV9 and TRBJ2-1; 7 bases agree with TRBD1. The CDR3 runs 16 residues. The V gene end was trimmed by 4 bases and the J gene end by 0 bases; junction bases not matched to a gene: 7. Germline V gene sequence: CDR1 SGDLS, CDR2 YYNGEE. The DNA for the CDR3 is TGTGCCAGCAGCCCAGGACAGGCAAGCTCCTACAATGAGCAGTTCTTC. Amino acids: CASSPGQASSYNEQFF.

The CDR3 sequence: CASSGRAYGYTF. The DNA for the CDR3 is TGTGCCAGCAGCGGTAGAGCGTATGGCTACACCTTC. The chain is built from TRBV4-2 and TRBJ1-2; D gene uncertain. CDR1 and CDR2 (germline): LGHNA, YNFKEQ. The CDR3 totals 12 residues. The ends were cut back, 5 bases at V and 5 bases at J, with 9 bases in the middle.

The CDR3 reads CASSGGTGVSYNEQFF. The CDR3 DNA is TGTGCCAGCAGTGGCGGGACAGGCGTATCCTACAATGAGCAGTTCTTC. The chain joins TRBV6-2 or TRBV6-3 to TRBJ2-1; 8 positions agree with TRBD1. V was pared by 5 bases and J by 1 base, with 7 bases of the junction left unmatched. This CDR3 is 16 amino acids long. Per the germline V gene, CDR1 is MNHEY and CDR2 is SVGEGT.